What follows are 22 T cell receptor beta chains derived from one specimen sequenced in a study of blood T cell repertoires in COVID-19. Repertoires were generated with immunoSEQ multiplex PCR, while TCRdb's copy carries only in-frame clones and drops some. The sample consists of more than 250,000 clones, around 83% of them appearing once. Source material: peripheral blood. These receptors were obtained from a woman between 50 and 59 years old with acute or convalescent COVID-19.

V usage is TRBV6-5 and J usage is TRBJ2-2, with 7 bases matching TRBD1. This CDR3 is 14 amino acids long. The V gene end was trimmed by 7 bases and the J gene end by 6 bases; junction bases not matched to a gene: 8. The germline V gene has CDR1 MNHEY and CDR2 SVGAGI. The DNA for the CDR3 is TGTGCCAGCACCCCGACAGGGTTCGCCGGGGAGCTGTTTTTT. Translation: CASTPTGFAGELFF.

This chain links TRBV10-3 with TRBJ2-1; TRBD2 agrees at 8 bases. Germline V gene data show CDR1 as ENHRY and CDR2 as SYGVKD. CDR3 length equals 14 residues. The trim removed 1 base at V and 7 bases at J, leaving 3 bases unmatched. Here the CDR3 reads CAISEWGGGNEQFF. Written as DNA, the CDR3 is TGTGCCATCAGTGAGTGGGGCGGGGGGAATGAGCAGTTCTTC.

The chain employs TRBV5-6 and TRBJ2-2, with D perhaps TRBD1 (6 bases). V was trimmed by 3 bases and J by 3 bases, leaving 18 bases between them. This CDR3 region has 17 residues. CDR1 is SGHDT and CDR2 is YYEEEE in the germline V gene. CDR3 coding DNA: TGTGCCAGCAGCTCCCTGGCAGGGGACGTGGACACCGGGGAGCTGTTTTTT. This encodes CASSSLAGDVDTGELFF.

The rearrangement links TRBV15 to TRBJ1-2; D is ambiguous. There are 14 residues in the CDR3. Germline values: CDR1 LNHNV, CDR2 YYDKDF (reference sequence). Trimming took off 0 bases at V and 2 bases at J, with 7 bases between the two ends. In nucleotides, the CDR3 is TGTGCCACCAGCAGAGATCCGGGGAACTATGGCTACACCTTC. It encodes CATSRDPGNYGYTF.

This clone was observed once. The V and J genes are TRBV30 and TRBJ1-2; 9 positions agree with TRBD1. With 4 bases clipped from V and 4 bases from J, the junction kept 10 bases outside the gene matches. Germline V CDR1 and CDR2: GTSNPN, SVGIG (reference sequence). The CDR3 sequence is 15 residues long. The CDR3 DNA reads TGTGCCTGGACTTCTCGGACAGGGGAACCCTATGGCTACACCTTC. Protein product: CAWTSRTGEPYGYTF.

The V gene is TRBV6-4, the J gene TRBJ2-6, with 7 bases that match TRBD1. CDR1 and CDR2 from the germline V gene are MRHNA and SNTAGT. This CDR3 spans 18 amino acids. V gave up 11 bases and J gave up 0 bases; unmatched junction bases: 16. The CDR3 is CAPTGTANTSSGANVLTF. CDR3 sequence (DNA): TGTGCCCCGACCGGGACAGCGAATACTAGCTCTGGGGCCAACGTCCTGACTTTC.

This chain uses TRBV2 with TRBJ2-7; 8 nucleotides agree with TRBD1. Unmatched junction bases numbered 11, after V lost 10 bases and J lost 6 bases. The CDR3 extends over 13 amino acids. Germline CDR1 reads SNHLY; CDR2 reads FYNNEI. This CDR3 reads CATHQGAGPEQYV. The CDR3 DNA sequence: TGTGCCACCCACCAGGGGGCGGGGCCCGAGCAGTACGTC.

This chain links TRBV2 with TRBJ2-2; weak D call: TRBD2 (5 bases). CDR3 size: 12 residues. Trimming took 4 bases from V and 5 from J, leaving 5 bases between them. CDR1 SNHLY and CDR2 FYNNEI come from the germline V gene. In DNA form, the CDR3 reads TGTGCCAGCAGTGGAGGGACCGGGGAGCTGTTTTTT. Translation: CASSGGTGELFF.

V usage is TRBV24-1 and J usage is TRBJ2-4; D is possibly TRBD2 (6 bases). V gave up 3 bases and J gave up 9 bases, with 14 bases separating them. In germline, CDR1 is KGHDR, CDR2 SFDVKD. The CDR3 has 14 residues. The CDR3 DNA reads TGTGCCACCAGTGATGCCTCGGGGGATGGCATTCAGTACTTC. It translates to CATSDASGDGIQYF.

The chain uses TRBV4-3 and TRBJ2-3; 9 bases map to TRBD1. The junction had 3 bases not matched to a gene; V was cut back by 4 bases and J by 1 base. Germline-derived CDR1 and CDR2 are LGHNA and YSLEER. The CDR3 sequence is 15 residues long. The CDR3 spells CASSRGQGGTDTQYF. CDR3 sequence (DNA): TGCGCCAGCAGCCGGGGACAGGGTGGCACAGATACGCAGTATTTT.

The J gene is TRBJ2-1, the V gene TRBV27; 8 bases are shared with TRBD1. The germline gives CDR1 MNHEY, CDR2 SMNVEV (reference sequence). V lost 5 bases to trimming and J lost 10 bases; unmatched junction nucleotides: 10. The CDR3 spans 14 residues. CDR3 coding DNA: TGTGCCAGCAGTACCGCTACAGGGGGGACAGAGCAGTTCTTC. It translates to CASSTATGGTEQFF.

The genes are TRBV7-2 and TRBJ1-4; tentatively, D is TRBD1 (6 bases). The CDR3 is made up of 16 amino acids. Germline V gene data show CDR1 as SGHTA and CDR2 as FQGNSA. Trimming stripped 2 bases from V and 7 bases from J, with 17 bases between. Here the CDR3 reads CASSLNGQGMGEKLFF. DNA for the CDR3: TGTGCCAGCAGCTTAAACGGGCAGGGGATGGGTGAAAAACTGTTTTTT.

The rearrangement joins TRBV18 to TRBJ2-5; D may be TRBD2 (5 bases). Trimming cost V 6 bases and J 1 base, with 12 bases left between them. The CDR3 totals 14 residues. CDR1 and CDR2 (germline): KGHSH, LQKENI. CDR3 residues: CASSRTRSQETQYF. The CDR3 DNA reads TGTGCCAGCTCCCGAACTAGAAGCCAAGAGACCCAGTACTTC. The whole variable domain, remainder taken from reference TRBV18 and TRBJ2-5, is NAGVMQNPRHLVRRRGQEARLRCSPMKGHSHVYWYRQLPEEGLKFMVYLQKENIIDESGMPKERFSAEFPKEGPSILRIQQVVRGDSAAYFCASSRTRSQETQYFGPGTRLLVL.

A single count supports this clone. The CDR3 loop reads CASSPRQLYGYTF. DNA of the CDR3: TGTGCCAGCAGTCCCCGACAGCTCTATGGCTACACCTTC. The rearrangement links TRBV28 to TRBJ1-2; possibly TRBD1 for D (5 bases). Germline assignment: CDR1 MDHEN and CDR2 SYDVKM. This CDR3 comprises 13 residues. The germline V and J ends were trimmed by 5 bases and 4 bases, with 11 bases remaining between them.

This rearrangement joins TRBV10-3 to TRBJ1-1; D is undetermined. Germline lookup yields CDR1 ENHRY and CDR2 SYGVKD. The CDR3 is 14 residues long. V lost 0 bases and J lost 2, with 7 bases in between. CDR3 region: CAISESEYNTEAFF. The CDR3 DNA reads TGTGCCATCAGTGAGTCTGAGTATAACACTGAAGCTTTCTTT.

This clone was observed a single time. The chain has TRBV28 and TRBJ1-2, with D possibly matching TRBD1 (6 bases). This CDR3 is 14 amino acids long. Germline V gives CDR1 MDHEN, CDR2 SYDVKM. Between the trimmed V and J ends, which lost 9 bases and 4 bases, there was a span of 18 bases. Here the CDR3 reads CASDFQGSGYGYTF. Here the CDR3 DNA reads TGTGCCAGTGATTTCCAGGGGTCTGGCTATGGCTACACCTTC.

The rearrangement uses TRBV30 and TRBJ1-2; D might be TRBD1 (6 bases). The ends were cut back, 0 bases at V and 6 bases at J, with 17 bases in the middle. The CDR3 spans 15 residues. The V gene's germline CDR1 is GTSNPN and CDR2 SVGIG (reference sequence). CDR3 sequence reads: CAWSVQGRREDGYTF. CDR3 nucleotide sequence: TGTGCCTGGAGTGTACAGGGACGGCGTGAGGATGGCTACACCTTC.

This chain links TRBV15 with TRBJ1-1, with a tentative D call TRBD1 (5 bases). Trimming pared 8 bases from V and 8 bases from J, leaving 21 bases between. CDR3 size: 14 residues. CDR1 and CDR2 (germline): LNHNV, YYDKDF (reference sequence). The CDR3 nucleotides read TGTGCCACCGTCTTGGGAGGGGCCGATTTCGAAGCTTTCTTT. Translated: CATVLGGADFEAFF. The complete variable domain, with remaining parts taken from reference TRBV15 and TRBJ1-1, reads DAMVIQNPRYQVTQFGKPVTLSCSQTLNHNVMYWYQQKSSQAPKLLFHYYDKDFNNEADTPDNFQSRRPNTSFCFLDIRSPGLGDTAMYLCATVLGGADFEAFFGQGTRLTVV.

The gene calls are TRBV19 and TRBJ1-1; TRBD1 might be the D (5 bases). V was shortened by 5 bases and J by 5 bases, with 18 bases between the two germline ends. This CDR3 is built from 15 residues. Per germline, CDR1 LNHDA and CDR2 SQIVND (reference sequence). The CDR3 DNA follows: TGTGCCAGTAGTCCCCAGTTGGCAGGGATGACTGAAGCTTTCTTT. The encoded protein is CASSPQLAGMTEAFF.

This chain joins TRBV2 and TRBJ2-1, with a weak D call TRBD1 (6 bases). This CDR3 is 12 amino acids long. In germline, CDR1 is SNHLY, CDR2 FYNNEI. Deletions cut 7 bases from V and 7 bases from J, with 11 bases between. The CDR3 region is CASTLGANEQFF. The CDR3 bases are TGTGCCAGCACTCTGGGGGCAAATGAGCAGTTCTTC.

The chain has TRBV24-1 and TRBJ2-1; 7 bases align to TRBD1. V shed 3 bases, J shed 14 bases, and the junction held 6 bases outside the gene matches. Germline CDR1 is KGHDR and CDR2 is SFDVKD. This CDR3 is 12 amino acids long. CDR3 nucleotide sequence: TGTGCCACCAGTGATAGGACAGGCAGAGAGTTCTTC. Its translation: CATSDRTGREFF.

CDR3 residues: CASSDTTQETQYF. For the CDR3, the DNA is TGTGCCAGCTCCGACACCACTCAAGAGACCCAGTACTTC. The V gene is TRBV2, the J gene TRBJ2-5; D gene unclear. Germline-derived CDR1 and CDR2 are SNHLY and FYNNEI. The CDR3 covers 13 residues. V gave up 8 bases and J gave up 2 bases, with 12 bases separating them. The full variable domain, rest sourced from reference TRBV2 and TRBJ2-5, is EPEVTQTPSHQVTQMGQEVILRCVPISNHLYFYWYRQILGQKVEFLVSFYNNEISEKSEIFDDQFSVERPDGSNFTLKIRSTKLEDSAMYFCASSDTTQETQYFGPGTRLLVL.